The 29 T cell receptor beta chains reported below all come from one sample, sequenced in a study of blood T cell repertoires in COVID-19. Data came from immunoSEQ multiplex PCR; TCRdb stores just in-frame clones and leaves some out. This sample yields 250,000 to 400,000 clones, of which about nine tenths are seen a single time; around 2.6% belongs to the top ten. What was sequenced was PBMCs or T cells enriched from blood (not recorded which). The receptors stem from a man aged 55 to 70 who had recovered from COVID-19.

The V call is TRBV6-5, the J call TRBJ2-1; 12 bases map to TRBD2. CDR3 length: 15 residues. Germline V gene lookup returns CDR1 MNHEY and CDR2 SVGAGI. Unmatched junction bases numbered 9, after V lost 6 bases and J lost 9 bases. The CDR3 DNA reads TGTGCCAGCAGGACACTAGCGGGGGGCTATGGTGAGCAGTTCTTC. Amino acids: CASRTLAGGYGEQFF.

The gene calls are TRBV24-1 and TRBJ1-4; TRBD1 might be the D (6 bases). The V gene lost 6 bases and the J gene lost 7 bases, with 11 bases spanning the gap. This CDR3 spans 13 amino acids. Germline CDR1 KGHDR, CDR2 SFDVKD. The CDR3 coding sequence is TGTGCCACCAGTACTCAAGGGGGTGAAAAACTGTTTTTT. Protein product: CATSTQGGEKLFF.

This chain links TRBV27 with TRBJ1-6; 8 bases map to TRBD1. V shed 3 bases, J shed 11 bases, and the junction held 6 bases outside the gene matches. CDR3 length: 14 amino acids. The germline V gene encodes CDR1 MNHEY and CDR2 SMNVEV (reference sequence). CDR3 loop: CASSFGTGGTPLHF. For the CDR3, the DNA is TGTGCCAGCAGTTTCGGTACAGGGGGTACACCCCTCCACTTT.

The chain couples TRBV9 to TRBJ2-7; TRBD1 agrees at 9 bases. V dropped 0 bases and J dropped 2; count of bases not matched to a gene: 3. CDR3 length equals 15 residues. Germline CDR1 and CDR2: SGDLS and YYNGEE. CDR3 protein: CASSVGGQGTYEQYF. The CDR3, as DNA: TGTGCCAGCAGCGTAGGCGGACAGGGGACCTACGAGCAGTACTTC.

The chain carries TRBV18 and TRBJ2-2; 9 bases are shared with TRBD2. The V gene end was trimmed by 6 bases and the J gene end by 3 bases; junction bases not matched to a gene: 8. The V gene's germline CDR1 is KGHSH and CDR2 LQKENI. The CDR3 spans 16 residues. The CDR3 loop reads CASSPSGGPYTGELFF. The CDR3 nucleotides are TGTGCCAGCTCGCCCAGCGGGGGGCCGTACACCGGGGAGCTGTTTTTT.

This chain links TRBV19 with TRBJ1-5; no definite D call. This CDR3 spans 13 amino acids. Looked up from germline, CDR1 is LNHDA and CDR2 is SQIVND (reference sequence). V was pared by 4 bases and J by 5 bases, with 9 bases between. CDR3 in amino acids: CASSTVRDQPQHF. The CDR3 region has the DNA TGTGCCAGTAGTACAGTTCGGGATCAGCCCCAGCATTTT.

V usage is TRBV5-1 and J usage is TRBJ2-3; no firm D call. The ends were cut back, 9 bases at V and 6 bases at J, with 17 bases in the middle. CDR3 length: 13 residues. CDR1 is SGHRS, CDR2 YFSETQ, per germline. CDR3 sequence: CATAVVLGDTQYF. The CDR3 DNA is TGCGCCACCGCGGTCGTGCTTGGGGATACGCAGTATTTT.

The chain employs TRBV7-9 and TRBJ2-7; 9 bases line up with TRBD1. CDR3 size: 12 residues. Germline CDR1 reads SEHNR; CDR2 reads FQNEAQ (reference sequence). V was pared by 5 bases and J by 9 bases, with 5 bases of the junction left unmatched. CDR3 sequence reads: CASSPGQGSQYF. DNA for the CDR3: TGTGCCAGCAGCCCGGGACAGGGTTCGCAGTACTTC. The full variable domain, with the rest looked up from reference TRBV7-9 and TRBJ2-7, is DTGVSQNPRHKITKRGQNVTFRCDPISEHNRLYWYRQTLGQGPEFLTYFQNEAQLEKSRLLSDRFSAERPKGSFSTLEIQRTEQGDSAMYLCASSPGQGSQYFGPGTRLTVT.

This sequence joins TRBV6-5 and TRBJ1-4, with 9 bases identical to TRBD1. Unmatched junction bases numbered 2, after V lost 6 bases and J lost 0 bases. Germline V gene sequence: CDR1 MNHEY, CDR2 SVGAGI. CDR3 length equals 15 residues. The DNA of the CDR3 is TGTGCCAGCAGAAGACAGGGGGCAACTAATGAAAAACTGTTTTTT. It encodes CASRRQGATNEKLFF.

This clone has just a few counts. The rearrangement joins TRBV12-3 or TRBV12-4 to TRBJ2-7, with TRBD1 matching 9 bases. The ends lost 8 bases at V and 4 bases at J; junction bases unmatched: 3. The CDR3 extends over 12 amino acids. The CDR3 sequence is CASGTGSYEQYF. CDR3 nucleotide sequence: TGTGCCAGCGGGACAGGGTCTTACGAGCAGTACTTC.

This clone was observed once. The chain employs TRBV5-5 and TRBJ2-7; D remains unclear. Per germline, CDR1 SGHKS and CDR2 YYEKEE (reference sequence). With 1 base removed from V and 4 bases from J, the gap between germline ends came to 15 bases. The CDR3 is 15 residues long. CDR3 coding DNA: TGTGCCAGCAGCTTGAGGAGTCCCCAGCTTTACGAGCAGTACTTC. Protein: CASSLRSPQLYEQYF.

The CDR3 protein is CASSLDRTGRIGNTEAFF. As DNA, the CDR3 is TGCGCCAGCAGCCTCGACAGGACAGGGAGGATTGGTAACACTGAAGCTTTCTTT. The chain recombines TRBV4-1 with TRBJ1-1; the match to TRBD1 covers 8 bases. Per the germline V gene, CDR1 is MGHRA and CDR2 is YSYEKL. V lost 4 bases and J lost 2; bases outside the gene matches: 15. CDR3 length: 18 residues.

The rearrangement uses TRBV5-6 and TRBJ1-6; D is ambiguous. The CDR3 spans 14 residues. Between the trimmed V and J ends, which lost 2 bases and 9 bases, there was a span of 12 bases. CDR1 and CDR2 (germline): SGHDT, YYEEEE. Here the CDR3 DNA reads TGTGCCAGCAGCTTCCGGGATTCTGTTTCACCCCTCCACTTT. This translates into CASSFRDSVSPLHF.

The rearrangement joins TRBV11-1 to TRBJ2-6; a weak D match, TRBD2 (5 bases). The CDR3 covers 15 residues. Trimming took off 5 bases at V and 4 bases at J, with 12 bases between the two ends. The germline gives CDR1 SGHAT, CDR2 FQDESV (reference sequence). CDR3 bases: TGTGCCAGCAGCGAGAGGGATTCGGGGGCCAACGTCCTGACTTTC. Its protein is CASSERDSGANVLTF.

The chain carries TRBV5-1 and TRBJ2-7; tentatively, D is TRBD1 (6 bases). The CDR3 spans 12 residues. CDR1 and CDR2 (germline): SGHRS, YFSETQ. Trimming took off 3 bases at V and 6 bases at J, with 10 bases between the two ends. The CDR3 nucleotides are TGCGCCAGCAGCTCAGGGGTCTCCGAGCAGTACTTC. This sequence encodes CASSSGVSEQYF.

The V gene is TRBV24-1, the J gene TRBJ1-5, with TRBD1 as a possible D gene (5 bases). CDR3 size: 16 residues. V shed 0 bases and J shed 2 bases, with 10 bases lying between them. The V gene's germline CDR1 is KGHDR and CDR2 SFDVKD. The CDR3 protein is CATSDLSRVGNQPQHF. DNA for the CDR3: TGTGCCACCAGTGATTTGAGCAGGGTCGGCAATCAGCCCCAGCATTTT.

The chain uses TRBV18 and TRBJ1-1; 9 bases agree with TRBD1. V was clipped by 2 bases and J by 4 bases; unmatched bases: 8. In germline, CDR1 is KGHSH, CDR2 LQKENI. This CDR3 spans 16 amino acids. CDR3 in amino acids: CASSPKLTGGGTEAFF. CDR3 nucleotides: TGTGCCAGCTCACCAAAATTGACAGGGGGAGGCACTGAAGCTTTCTTT.

The rearrangement joins TRBV18 to TRBJ2-7, with D hard to call. V lost 5 bases to trimming and J lost 2 bases, with 16 bases between them. This CDR3 has 15 amino acids. CDR1 and CDR2 from the germline V gene are KGHSH and LQKENI. The CDR3 DNA follows: TGTGCCAGCTCAGAGGAGTGGCAGTCGACCTACGAGCAGTACTTC. Its protein is CASSEEWQSTYEQYF.

This clone came up once. V usage is TRBV3-1 (or the pseudogene TRBV3-2) and J usage is TRBJ2-7; 12 bases match TRBD2. This CDR3 contains 14 residues. Germline CDR1 reads LGHDT; CDR2 reads YNNKEL (reference sequence). With V trimmed by 3 bases and J by 4 bases, 1 base remained unmatched. The CDR3 coding sequence is TGTGCCAGCAGCCAGACTAGCGGGAGATACGAGCAGTACTTC. Translation gives CASSQTSGRYEQYF.

The chain is built from TRBV6-5 and TRBJ1-6; D is unclear. Germline CDR1 and CDR2: MNHEY and SVGAGI. The V gene lost 2 bases and the J gene lost 7 bases, with 12 bases spanning the gap. This CDR3 is 15 amino acids long. DNA for the CDR3: TGTGCCAGCAGTTACGAGGGAACCGCAAATTCACCCCTCCACTTT. Its translation is CASSYEGTANSPLHF.

The J gene is TRBJ1-5, the V gene TRBV30, with D possibly being TRBD1 (6 bases). Between the trimmed V and J ends, which lost 0 bases and 7 bases, there was a span of 10 bases. This CDR3 contains 13 residues. Germline-derived CDR1 and CDR2 are GTSNPN and SVGIG (reference sequence). The CDR3 reads CAWSVQQGQPQHF. DNA of the CDR3: TGTGCCTGGAGTGTACAACAGGGACAGCCCCAGCATTTT.

V and J are TRBV7-6 and TRBJ1-1; 8 bases match TRBD1. J lost 7 bases, V lost 5 bases, and 9 bases had no gene match. CDR1 and CDR2 from the germline V gene are SGHVS and FNYEAQ. This CDR3 region has 14 residues. The CDR3: CASSPGQAGREAFF. The CDR3 nucleotides read TGTGCCAGCAGCCCGGGACAGGCAGGACGTGAAGCTTTCTTT. The full variable domain, rest sourced from reference TRBV7-6 and TRBJ1-1, is GAGVSQSPRYKVTKRGQDVALRCDPISGHVSLYWYRQALGQGPEFLTYFNYEAQQDKSGLPNDRFSAERPEGSISTLTIQRTEQRDSAMYRCASSPGQAGREAFFGQGTRLTVV.

V gene TRBV4-1 combines with J gene TRBJ1-5; 8 bases map to TRBD1. The CDR3 contains 17 residues. V dropped 0 bases and J dropped 6; count of bases not matched to a gene: 10. In germline, CDR1 is MGHRA, CDR2 YSYEKL. CDR3 sequence (DNA): TGCGCCAGCAGCCAAGAATCGCAGGGGGCTTCTGTTCAGCCCCAGCATTTT. This translates into CASSQESQGASVQPQHF.

The CDR3 sequence is CASSIGTSDDYEQYF. The CDR3 DNA reads TGTGCCAGCAGCATCGGGACTAGCGACGACTACGAGCAGTACTTC. The V and J genes are TRBV9 and TRBJ2-7; the match to TRBD2 covers 10 bases. Germline assignment: CDR1 SGDLS and CDR2 YYNGEE. This CDR3 contains 15 residues. Losses at the gene ends were 4 bases for V and 3 bases for J; bases not matched to a gene: 7.

The rearrangement links TRBV3-1 (or the pseudogene TRBV3-2) to TRBJ1-2; 12 bases align to TRBD1. The CDR3 covers 12 residues. Trimming at V came to 4 bases and at J to 12 bases, leaving 3 bases not matched to a gene. From germline, CDR1 is LGHDT and CDR2 YNNKEL (reference sequence). The CDR3 nucleotides read TGTGCCAGCAGCCGCCGGGACAGGGGGCACACCTTC. Translating it yields CASSRRDRGHTF.

The V gene is TRBV27, the J gene TRBJ1-2; 11 positions match TRBD1. Unmatched junction bases numbered 6, after V lost 7 bases and J lost 8 bases. This CDR3 is 13 amino acids long. Germline CDR1 and CDR2: MNHEY and SMNVEV (reference sequence). The CDR3 coding sequence is TGTGCCAGCACTCGGACAGGGGGCGACGGCTACACCTTC. This codes for CASTRTGGDGYTF.

The CDR3 region has the DNA TGTGCCAGCTCACCATACCCCAGGTCCGGGGAGCTGTTTTTT. Protein: CASSPYPRSGELFF. V and J are TRBV18 and TRBJ2-2; D is uncertain. The CDR3 sequence is 14 residues long. CDR1 and CDR2 (germline): KGHSH, LQKENI. The V gene lost 2 bases and the J gene lost 6 bases, with 10 bases spanning the gap.

This CDR3 reads CASRLGLAGGTDTQYF. The CDR3 DNA sequence: TGTGCCAGCAGACTCGGACTAGCGGGGGGCACAGATACGCAGTATTTT. The V call is TRBV3-1 (or the pseudogene TRBV3-2), the J call TRBJ2-3; 13 bases fit TRBD2. V lost 6 bases to trimming and J lost 1 base; unmatched junction nucleotides: 4. The CDR3 runs 16 residues. CDR1 LGHDT and CDR2 YNNKEL come from the germline V gene (reference sequence).

The chain couples TRBV5-5 to TRBJ2-7, with 10 bases matching TRBD1. There are 15 residues in the CDR3. Germline assignment: CDR1 SGHKS and CDR2 YYEKEE (reference sequence). Trimming at V came to 4 bases and at J to 3 bases, leaving 7 bases not matched to a gene. The CDR3 spells CASSTRQGASYEQYF. CDR3 bases: TGTGCCAGCAGCACCCGACAGGGGGCAAGCTACGAGCAGTACTTC.